A single sample gave rise to the 18 T cell receptor beta chains below, sequenced in a study of T cells after yellow fever vaccination. A single record per CDR3 protein comes from TCRdb applying MiXCR to the 5' RACE reads. The sample holds about 240,000 distinct CDR3 sequences; 6% to 7.5% are singletons and the top ten take roughly 0.86%. Sample: CD4+ T cells sorted from PBMCs, taken 15 days after the yellow fever booster vaccination. The receptors derive from a man aged 30-40 years who received the YFV17D yellow fever vaccine.

In this sample, this clonotype turned up many times. V is TRBV10-3 and J is TRBJ2-7; the match to TRBD1 covers 10 bases. After removal of 2 bases from V and 4 bases from J, the junction contained 5 bases not matched to a gene. CDR1 and CDR2 (germline): ENHRY, SYGVKD. The CDR3 has 15 amino acids. As DNA, the CDR3 is TGTGCCATCAGTGAGCCGGGACAGGGGTGGTACGAGCAGTACTTC. Its protein is CAISEPGQGWYEQYF.

This clonotype showed up just a few times. The gene calls are TRBV7-9 and TRBJ2-7, with TRBD2 identical over 13 bases. The V gene end was trimmed by 5 bases and the J gene end by 5 bases; junction bases not matched to a gene: 6. Germline lookup yields CDR1 SEHNR and CDR2 FQNEAQ (reference sequence). The CDR3 length is 15 residues. The DNA for the CDR3 is TGTGCCAGCAGCAGGACTAGCGGGAGCCGTGACGAGCAGTACTTC. Translated: CASSRTSGSRDEQYF.

This clonotype occurred a few times. This sequence joins TRBV3-1 and TRBJ1-1, with D tentatively TRBD1 (6 bases). Germline CDR1 reads LGHDT; CDR2 reads YNNKEL (reference sequence). The length of the CDR3 is 14 residues. The V end lost 0 bases, the J end lost 5 bases, and 10 bases lay between the germline ends. CDR3 residues: CASSQEGRGTEAFF. The CDR3 nucleotides are TGTGCCAGCAGCCAAGAGGGCAGGGGTACTGAAGCTTTCTTT.

This chain joins TRBV19 and TRBJ1-1; TRBD1 matches 10 bases. The CDR3 sequence is 15 residues long. The germline CDR1 and CDR2 sequences are LNHDA and SQIVND (reference sequence). V dropped 8 bases and J dropped 1; count of bases not matched to a gene: 7. CDR3 sequence (DNA): TGTGCCAGTGCGGACAGGGGGACCGCGAACACTGAAGCTTTCTTT. This sequence encodes CASADRGTANTEAFF. The full variable domain, in which reference TRBV19 and TRBJ1-1 provide the parts outside the CDR3, is DGGITQSPKYLFRKEGQNVTLSCEQNLNHDAMYWYRQDPGQGLRLIYYSQIVNDFQKGDIAEGYSVSREKKESFPLTVTSAQKNPTAFYLCASADRGTANTEAFFGQGTRLTVV.

In this sample, this clonotype turned up many times. The V call is TRBV28, the J call TRBJ1-2; maybe TRBD1 (5 bases). CDR1 is MDHEN and CDR2 is SYDVKM in the germline V gene. V was cut by 1 base and J by 8 bases, with 8 bases left in between. CDR3 size: 12 residues. The CDR3 region is CASSLSGYGYTF. CDR3 DNA: TGTGCCAGCAGTTTATCAGGGTACGGCTACACCTTC.

This clonotype was found a few times. The V gene is TRBV30, the J gene TRBJ2-3; D may be TRBD2 (5 bases). The V end was cut by 0 bases, the J end by 7 bases, with 8 bases between. The CDR3 has 12 residues. The V gene's germline CDR1 is GTSNPN and CDR2 SVGIG (reference sequence). CDR3 sequence (DNA): TGTGCCTGGAGTGTTCCGGGGAATACGCAGTATTTT. It encodes CAWSVPGNTQYF. The full variable domain, in which reference TRBV30 and TRBJ2-3 provide the parts outside the CDR3, is SQTIHQWPATLVQPVGSPLSLECTVEGTSNPNLYWYRQAAGRGLQLLFYSVGIGQISSEVPQNLSASRPQDRQFILSSKKLLLSDSGFYLCAWSVPGNTQYFGPGTRLTVL.

Only a few counts were recorded for this clonotype. CDR3 coding DNA: TGTGCCACCAGCCAAGGGACTAGCGGAGGCCCCGAAAGGCAGTTCTTC. Residues: CATSQGTSGGPERQFF. The J gene is TRBJ2-1, the V gene TRBV15; 11 bases fit TRBD2. Germline V CDR1 and CDR2: LNHNV, YYDKDF (reference sequence). V dropped 5 bases and J dropped 12; count of bases not matched to a gene: 15. This CDR3 region has 16 residues.

There are many counts of this clonotype. The chain is built from TRBV13 and TRBJ2-7; D gene ambiguous. Trimming cost V 2 bases and J 6 bases, with 11 bases left between them. The CDR3 contains 13 residues. CDR1 and CDR2 (germline): PRHDT, FYEKMQ (reference sequence). CDR3 in amino acids: CASSLFAAIEQYF. Written as DNA, the CDR3 is TGTGCCAGCAGCTTATTCGCTGCAATCGAGCAGTACTTC.

The rearrangement links TRBV7-2 to TRBJ2-1; D gene ambiguous. Between the trimmed V and J ends, which lost 5 bases and 7 bases, there was a span of 12 bases. The CDR3 is made up of 13 amino acids. Germline CDR1 reads SGHTA; CDR2 reads FQGNSA. CDR3 sequence reads: CASSRTIENEQFF. In DNA form, the CDR3 reads TGTGCCAGCAGCCGAACCATCGAGAATGAGCAGTTCTTC.

Within the sample, this clonotype is medium-sized. The junction departs from germline at one end; a sequencing error may be responsible. The J gene is TRBJ2-5, the V gene TRBV5-1; D gene ambiguous. In germline, CDR1 is SGHRS, CDR2 YFSETQ. This CDR3 comprises 11 residues. The CDR3 loop reads CASSLEETQYF. CDR3 nucleotide sequence: TGTGCCAGCAGCTTAGAAGAGACCCAGTACTTC.

The chain employs TRBV7-6 and TRBJ2-3; D is unresolved. In germline, CDR1 is SGHVS, CDR2 FNYEAQ. The CDR3 has 14 amino acids. V was cut by 3 bases and J by 0 bases, with 7 bases left in between. In nucleotides, the CDR3 is TGTGCCAGCAGCTTTTTCCCCAGCACAGATACGCAGTATTTT. As protein: CASSFFPSTDTQYF.

In this sample, this clonotype turned up many times. V gene TRBV7-2 combines with J gene TRBJ2-1, with 10 bases lining up with TRBD2. Germline CDR1 is SGHTA and CDR2 is FQGNSA. CDR3 length: 14 residues. V was pared by 4 bases and J by 10 bases, with 7 bases of the junction left unmatched. Here the CDR3 DNA reads TGTGCCAGCAGCTGGCTAGCGGGAGCCCCCGAGCAGTTCTTC. Translation gives CASSWLAGAPEQFF.

As regards this clonotype: A much more abundant neighbour one base away suggests this may be a read error. V usage is TRBV29-1 and J usage is TRBJ2-3; no reliable D call. The germline V gene has CDR1 SQVTM and CDR2 ANQGSEA. V shed 6 bases and J shed 3 bases, with 13 bases lying between them. This CDR3 spans 13 amino acids. This CDR3 reads CSVRYLRTDTQYF. DNA for the CDR3: TGCAGCGTACGATATCTCAGAACAGATACGCAGTATTTT.

This clonotype was detected ten times or more. V is TRBV6-5 and J is TRBJ1-6; D is undetermined. CDR3 length: 16 amino acids. Germline V lookup: CDR1 MNHEY, CDR2 SVGAGI. With 0 bases removed from V and 3 bases from J, the gap between germline ends came to 9 bases. This chain's CDR3 is CASSYSGSLYNSPLHF. CDR3 bases: TGTGCCAGCAGTTACTCAGGGAGTCTCTATAATTCACCCCTCCACTTT.

In its sample, this clonotype was seen a few times. The chain links TRBV6-4 to TRBJ2-1; D is unresolved. The CDR3 is made up of 14 amino acids. Germline assignment: CDR1 MRHNA and CDR2 SNTAGT. The V end was cut by 3 bases, the J end by 5 bases, with 11 bases between. The CDR3: CASSDRASDNEQFF. DNA for the CDR3: TGTGCCAGCAGTGATAGGGCCAGTGACAATGAGCAGTTCTTC.

This clonotype appeared a few times. V usage is TRBV6-5 and J usage is TRBJ2-7; D possibly corresponds to TRBD2 (6 bases). Germline values: CDR1 MNHEY, CDR2 SVGAGI. Trimming took off 0 bases at V and 0 bases at J, with 15 bases between the two ends. The length of the CDR3 is 17 residues. The CDR3 loop is CASSYSNKRASSYEQYF. In DNA form, the CDR3 reads TGTGCCAGCAGTTACTCGAATAAGCGGGCTAGCTCCTACGAGCAGTACTTC.

This clonotype came up a few times. This chain uses TRBV5-5 with TRBJ2-5; D possibly corresponds to TRBD1 (7 bases). The V and J ends lost 4 bases and 4 bases respectively, with 17 bases between them. CDR1 SGHKS and CDR2 YYEKEE come from the germline V gene (reference sequence). This CDR3 is 15 amino acids long. In DNA, the CDR3 is TGTGCCAGCAGCGTACCCCAGGGGGGCACAGAGACCCAGTACTTC. Translation gives CASSVPQGGTETQYF.

This clonotype has a count of ten or more. This chain uses TRBV7-2 with TRBJ2-5, with D maybe TRBD1 (5 bases). This CDR3 has 13 residues. The V end was cut by 2 bases, the J end by 5 bases, with 9 bases between. CDR1 and CDR2 (germline): SGHTA, FQGNSA. CDR3 region: CASSLIRDETQYF. CDR3 nucleotides: TGTGCCAGCAGCTTAATCAGGGATGAGACCCAGTACTTC.